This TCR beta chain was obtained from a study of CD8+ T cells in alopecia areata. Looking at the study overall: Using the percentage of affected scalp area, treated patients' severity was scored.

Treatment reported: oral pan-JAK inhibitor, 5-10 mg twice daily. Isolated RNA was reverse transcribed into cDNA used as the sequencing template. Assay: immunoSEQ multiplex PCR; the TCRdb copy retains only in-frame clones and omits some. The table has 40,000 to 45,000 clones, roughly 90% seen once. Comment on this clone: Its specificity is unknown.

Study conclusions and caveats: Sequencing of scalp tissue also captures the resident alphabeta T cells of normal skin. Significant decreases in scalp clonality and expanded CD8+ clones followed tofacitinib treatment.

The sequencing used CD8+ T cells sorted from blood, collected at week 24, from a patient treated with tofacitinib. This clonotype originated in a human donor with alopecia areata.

CDR3 loop: CAWSASVGYSSTDTQYF. Written as DNA, the CDR3 is TGTGCCTGGAGTGCGTCCGTGGGTTACTCTAGCACAGATACGCAGTATTTT. This chain connects TRBV30 to TRBJ2-3; D ambiguous. Germline lookup yields CDR1 GTSNPN and CDR2 SVGIG (reference sequence). The germline V and J ends were trimmed by 1 base and 0 bases, with 17 bases remaining between them. This CDR3 contains 17 residues.